This T cell receptor (beta chain) derives from a study of immune reconstitution after stem cell transplant in scleroderma (dated by TCRdb to about 2017). The protocol used for the library was RT-PCR. These reads were obtained on an Illumina MiSeq. The public reads were quality trimmed at Q25 with fastp and then assembled into clones with MiXCR by TCRdb, keeping productive beta chains. CDR3 protein sequences are deduplicated, and each keeps its most common genes and DNA. The sample contains approximately 5,000 distinct CDR3 sequences, 8.5% of them found a single time. Jointly, the top ten make up around 4.2% of the sample. With regard to this clonotype: It lacks a known antigen. No much larger clonotype is one base removed from it; base qualities were not supplied.

The sample was taken before or after autologous hematopoietic stem cell transplantation (not recorded which). The clonotype was recovered from a male donor with systemic sclerosis.

The nucleotide sequence is TGTGCCAGCAGCTTCGTGACTAGCGGGGGTCACCAAGAGACCCAGTACTTC. It codes for CASSFVTSGGHQETQYF. The rearranged segments are TRBV7-8 and TRBJ2-5, and TRBD2 matches 12 of the central bases. Compared with germline, V lacks 3 bases and J lacks 0 bases; bases without a gene match: 5. From a lookup of the germline V gene, CDR1 and CDR2 are SGHVS and FQNEAQ. From the cysteine up to the phenylalanine, the CDR3 has a length of 17 residues. Only CDR3 DNA is held: 51 bases, read in frame from base 1.